This T cell receptor beta chain is drawn from a study of blood T cell repertoires in COVID-19. Across the study: Sources were T cells, B-cell-depleted T cells, or PBMCs; the material itself was cDNA or gDNA.

The germline V gene has CDR1 KGHSH and CDR2 LQKENI. V was pared by 3 bases and J by 5 bases, with 2 bases of the junction left unmatched. CDR3 length: 14 residues. As handled by the study authors: Estimates of nucleated cell counts were drawn from the amplification of reference gene primers. Clones were sequenced by immunoSEQ multiplex PCR, and TCRdb holds only the in-frame ones, with some missing. Clone size and V and J calls were adopted from that table, with D and trimming inferred from the DNA. This table holds tens of thousands of clones, more than 75% found once. The chain couples TRBV18 to TRBJ1-5; 9 bases are shared with TRBD1. Sequencing was carried out using peripheral blood. This clonotype was sampled from a woman aged 55-69 years with acute or convalescent COVID-19. For the CDR3, the DNA is TGTGCCAGCTCACCGGGACAGGGTGATCAGCCCCAGCATTTT. Residues: CASSPGQGDQPQHF.